This TCR beta chain was observed in a study of cytomegalovirus exposure and HLA in healthy donors. Findings and caveats of the study: Productive rates of about 90% or about 30% were seen for most TCR beta V segments in an earlier analysis. Researchers counted about 150 TCR beta chains as cytomegalovirus-associated. In a later analysis, CMV-associated beta chains were mostly HLA-associated, it appeared.

Trimming took 2 bases from V and 3 from J; bases not matched to a gene: 4. The CDR3 loop spans 15 amino acids. Germline loops: CDR1 SGHNT, CDR2 YYREEE (reference sequence). Only a few counts were recorded for this clone. Its target is not known. The PCR was carried out with 60 Vbeta primers and 13 Jbeta primers. Methods used by the authors: Later analysis identified tens of millions of unique TCR beta chains, about 10 million shared. Profiling relied on immunoSEQ multiplex PCR, and the TCRdb table lists in-frame clones only, not all of them. V, J and clone size were drawn from that table, and D and trimming were deduced from the DNA. The table lists around 100,000 clones, roughly 71% of them singletons, with 16% in the top ten.

The sequence derives from a woman younger than 35 in good health and CMV-seropositive. The sequenced sample consisted of PBMCs. The genes are TRBV5-4 and TRBJ2-3, with 9 positions matching TRBD1. The CDR3 DNA sequence: TGTGCCAGCAGCTTTGGGACAGGGAGGACAGATACGCAGTATTTT. Encoded protein: CASSFGTGRTDTQYF.